This TCR beta chain was captured by sequencing in a study of T cells in Graves' hyperthyroidism and ophthalmopathy. Amplification yielded TCR beta CDR3 regions, with RNA transcripts as the source. In the first-round RT-PCR of the TCR CDR3, the HTBI primer set was used. MiXCR, applied by TCRdb to the multiplex PCR reads, yields one record per CDR3 protein. The profile covers hundreds of thousands of distinct CDR3 sequences, with about half appearing a single time and about 8.2% taken by the ten largest. Study-wide results and caveats: In blood, most of the thyroid clonotypes expanded above 0.001 were also present.

This CDR3 is built from 12 residues. CDR1 and CDR2 from the germline V gene are DFQATT and SNEGSKA (reference sequence). Trimming stripped 3 bases from V and 6 bases from J, with 12 bases between. For this clonotype: Its antigen is unknown.

The rearrangement uses TRBV20-1 and TRBJ2-7; either TRBD1 or TRBD2 may supply D (5 bases each). Sequenced material: peripheral blood or thyroid tissue (not recorded which). This clonotype was sampled from a woman between 18 and 29 years old with Graves' hyperthyroidism. The CDR3 region is CSASKWDREQYF. In DNA form, the CDR3 reads TGCAGTGCTAGTAAATGGGACCGCGAGCAGTACTTC.